This TCR beta chain was recovered during a study of blood T cell repertoires in COVID-19. The germline V gene encodes CDR1 MNHEY and CDR2 SMNVEV (reference sequence). CDR3 length equals 14 residues. V was clipped by 4 bases and J by 4 bases, with 11 bases between them. The protocol was immunoSEQ multiplex PCR, while the TCRdb copy is restricted to in-frame clones and leaves out a portion. The sample carries approximately 530,000 clones, less than 90% recorded once. The sequence came from a woman between 45 and 65 years old with COVID-19, enrolled during active disease. The chain has TRBV27 and TRBJ1-5; D gene ambiguous. The sequenced sample consisted of peripheral blood. The CDR3 nucleotides read TGTGCCAGCAGTTCTATGCGCCCGAATCAGCCCCAGCATTTT. It specifies CASSSMRPNQPQHF.